This T cell receptor beta chain originates from a study of cytomegalovirus exposure and HLA in healthy donors. For the study at large: Genetic ancestry analysis placed 75% to 85% of the 300 to 500 donors that were genotyped in the Caucasian-associated cluster.

The V gene end was trimmed by 4 bases and the J gene end by 6 bases; junction bases not matched to a gene: 4. This CDR3 has 15 amino acids. Per germline, CDR1 SGHTA and CDR2 FQGNSA. Study outcomes and limitations: Reports showed the classifier diagnosing cytomegalovirus status with high specificity and sensitivity. Productive rates of about 87% or about 30% were seen for most TCR beta V segments in an earlier analysis. TCR beta chains numbering roughly 150 were designated cytomegalovirus-associated.

Both 60 Vbeta primers and 13 Jbeta primers went into the PCR. Measured with immunoSEQ multiplex PCR; TCRdb has only the in-frame clones, and not every one. Of around 97,000 clones listed, 70% to 75% are singletons. About this clone: Its antigen remains unidentified. Different DNA sequences within this sample yield the same CDR3.

The rearrangement joins TRBV7-2 to TRBJ1-5, with 12 bases aligning to TRBD1. The source of this sequence is a man in his forties in good health and CMV-seronegative. The sequencing sample was made of PBMCs. The CDR3 DNA sequence: TGTGCCAGCAGCTCGGGGACAGGGGGCAGTCAGCCCCAGCATTTT. Its protein is CASSSGTGGSQPQHF.